This TCR beta chain was sequenced for a study of PD-1 blockade in classical Hodgkin lymphoma. The study's findings and limits: Newly diagnosed patients had diversity similar to the baseline diversity of complete responders. When set against healthy donors, newly diagnosed patients were reported to show lower baseline TCR diversity.

As regards this clone: Its specificity is not known.

The CDR3 loop spans 15 amino acids. CDR1 is MNHEY and CDR2 is SMNVEV in the germline V gene (reference sequence). With 6 bases clipped from V and 1 base from J, the junction kept 9 bases outside the gene matches. Every patient experienced relapse after autologous stem cell transplantation, and brentuximab vedotin exposure varied. Assay used: immunoSEQ multiplex PCR; TCRdb lists only in-frame clones, some missing. Of about 17,000 clones in the sample, 65% were seen once. The receptor's source is a human donor with classical Hodgkin lymphoma. The source material was peripheral blood mononuclear cells (PBMCs), sampled before the second cycle of nivolumab. This sequence joins TRBV27 and TRBJ2-7; 7 bases map to TRBD1. CDR3 sequence: CASSKRGQSSYEQYF. Here the CDR3 DNA reads TGTGCCAGCAGCAAAAGGGGGCAGAGTTCCTACGAGCAGTACTTC.